This TCR beta chain stems from a study of T-cell memory formation after mild COVID-19. General observations from the study: Contracting clones localized mainly to CM and EM when CD4+ and mainly to EMRA when CD8+. Later expanders leaned toward CD4+, whereas clones contracting from day 15 to 85 were balanced CD4/CD8.

Trimming left V 3 bases short and J 3 bases short, with 12 bases between. The CDR3 spans 14 residues. Germline V gives CDR1 MNHNY, CDR2 SVGAGI (reference sequence). Remarks on this clonotype: Its antigen is not known.

Each CDR3 protein is one row after TCRdb ran MiXCR on the 5' RACE reads. The table has just over 300,000 distinct CDR3 sequences, roughly a fifth seen once. The chain is built from TRBV6-6 and TRBJ2-7; D tentatively fits TRBD1 or TRBD2 (6 bases each). Input material: PBMCs or a T cell subset sorted from them (not recorded which). The sequence derives from a man between 18 and 29 years old who had mild COVID-19 (a few samples of this study predate the infection). Cell type and time point are not known. The CDR3 loop reads CASSYQGRFYEQYF. The CDR3 DNA reads as TGTGCCAGCAGTTATCAGGGGAGGTTCTACGAGCAGTACTTC.